This passage covers 5 T cell receptor beta chains from one sample sequenced in a study of graft-versus-host responses after intestinal transplantation (dated by TCRdb to the early 2020s). Library preparation was by the immunoSEQ multiplex PCR assay. The immuneACCESS repertoire file appears here via TCRdb, limited to in-frame rearrangements. These files lack a portion of the clones; in checked studies, under half of the deficit traces to unresolved V genes, and the cause of the others is not known. For this sample the table gives some 92,000 clones, of which just under 95% were detected only once. Together, the top ten hold about 0.3% of the sample. No antigen is known for these receptors. The sample's time point label is to be understood as: cells obtained before transplantation from donor or recipient. The source was unstimulated CD4+ T cells sorted from spleen or lymph node cells, collected before intestinal transplant. The receptor set was obtained from a human donor who received an intestinal transplant.

The chain couples TRBV30 to TRBJ1-5; D unresolved. The CDR3 sequence is 14 residues long. Germline values: CDR1 GTSNPN, CDR2 SVGIG (reference sequence). Trimming left V 0 bases short and J 4 bases short, with 10 bases between. CDR3 protein: CAWSVERLNQPQHF. DNA for the CDR3: TGTGCCTGGAGTGTCGAGCGTCTGAATCAGCCCCAGCATTTT.

For this clone: Other DNA sequences in this sample translate to the same CDR3. The V and J genes are TRBV18 and TRBJ1-1; D is possibly TRBD1 (5 bases). The ends were cut back, 3 bases at V and 0 bases at J, with 8 bases in the middle. Germline CDR1 reads KGHSH; CDR2 reads LQKENI. The CDR3 has 14 residues. The CDR3 region is CASSPDRLNTEAFF. CDR3 bases: TGTGCCAGCTCACCCGACAGATTGAACACTGAAGCTTTCTTT.

The chain combines TRBV29-1 with TRBJ1-4; 10 bases align to TRBD1. J was trimmed by 5 bases and V by 7 bases; bases with no gene match: 4. This CDR3 has 13 amino acids. Germline CDR1 reads SQVTM; CDR2 reads ANQGSEA. In DNA form, the CDR3 reads TGCAGCGGTCGGACAGGGGGAAATGAAAAACTGTTTTTT. Amino acid sequence: CSGRTGGNEKLFF.

This clone came up once. V gene TRBV7-2 combines with J gene TRBJ1-1; D call uncertain. The germline V gene encodes CDR1 SGHTA and CDR2 FQGNSA. The CDR3 length is 15 residues. Trimming pared 5 bases from V and 4 bases from J, leaving 17 bases between. The CDR3, as DNA: TGTGCCAGCAGCCTGTATGGATCGCGGGGCACTGAAGCTTTCTTT. Translation: CASSLYGSRGTEAFF.

This chain links TRBV10-2 with TRBJ2-3; 10 bases align to TRBD2. The CDR3 sequence is 18 residues long. Unmatched junction bases numbered 10, after V lost 3 bases and J lost 1 base. CDR1 WSHSY and CDR2 SAAADI come from the germline V gene. The CDR3, as DNA: TGCGCCAGCAGTGAAGTGCTAGCGGGAGTAAGGGGCACAGATACGCAGTATTTT. Protein product: CASSEVLAGVRGTDTQYF.